This is a list of T cell receptor beta chains from one sample in a study of blood T cell repertoires in COVID-19. TCRdb's table, derived via immunoSEQ multiplex PCR, lists solely in-frame clones and lacks some. The sample contains roughly 100,000 clones, just under 85% of which appear only once. What was sequenced was peripheral blood. These receptors originate from a man between 40 and 49 years old with active or convalescent COVID-19. The CDR3 runs from the conserved cysteine through the conserved F or W. D genes are given only for firm matches. The size field is filled for only some rows; it gives once, few, many or a size class.

V gene: TRBV6-5
clone size: .
J gene: TRBJ1-2
D gene: TRBD1
CDR3 protein: CASTKTGDGYTF
CDR3 DNA: TGTGCCAGCACCAAAACAGGGGACGGCTACACCTTC

V gene: TRBV2
clone size: .
J gene: TRBJ2-1
D gene: .
CDR3 protein: CASKGPPLGEQFF
CDR3 DNA: TGTGCCAGCAAGGGGCCTCCCTTGGGTGAGCAGTTCTTC

V gene: TRBV19
clone size: .
J gene: TRBJ1-5
D gene: .
CDR3 protein: CASTRQGQGNQPQHF
CDR3 DNA: TGTGCCAGTACCCGCCAGGGGCAGGGCAATCAGCCCCAGCATTTT

V gene: TRBV11-2
clone size: .
J gene: TRBJ2-5
D gene: TRBD1
CDR3 protein: CASSQRTGMETQYF
CDR3 DNA: TGTGCCAGCAGCCAACGGACAGGCATGGAGACCCAGTACTTC

V gene: TRBV6-5
clone size: once
J gene: TRBJ1-1
D gene: TRBD1
CDR3 protein: CASSYSTGVNTEAFF
CDR3 DNA: TGTGCCAGCAGTTACTCGACAGGGGTGAACACTGAAGCTTTCTTT

V gene: TRBV4-3
clone size: .
J gene: TRBJ1-1
D gene: TRBD1
CDR3 protein: CASSRETGGVYTEAFF
CDR3 DNA: TGCGCCAGCAGCCGAGAGACAGGGGGCGTGTACACTGAAGCTTTCTTT

V gene: TRBV29-1
clone size: once
J gene: TRBJ2-1
D gene: TRBD1
CDR3 protein: CSLKGDRVTEQFF
CDR3 DNA: TGCAGCTTGAAGGGGGACAGGGTAACTGAGCAGTTCTTC

V gene: TRBV6-2/TRBV6-3
clone size: .
J gene: TRBJ1-3
D gene: .
CDR3 protein: CASSYSAGFSGNTIYF
CDR3 DNA: TGTGCCAGCAGTTACTCGGCGGGATTCTCTGGAAACACCATATATTTT

V gene: TRBV30
clone size: .
J gene: TRBJ1-1
D gene: .
CDR3 protein: CAWSAQANTEAFF
CDR3 DNA: TGTGCCTGGAGTGCCCAGGCGAACACTGAAGCTTTCTTT

V gene: TRBV3-1/TRBV3-2
clone size: .
J gene: TRBJ1-3
D gene: .
CDR3 protein: CASSQGASGNTIYF
CDR3 DNA: TGTGCCAGCAGCCAGGGGGCCTCAGGAAACACCATATATTTT

V gene: TRBV6-1
clone size: .
J gene: TRBJ1-6
D gene: TRBD1
CDR3 protein: CASSEAGGTGRNNSPLHF
CDR3 DNA: TGTGCCAGCAGTGAAGCGGGGGGGACAGGGAGGAATAATTCACCCCTCCACTTT

V gene: TRBV11-2
clone size: .
J gene: TRBJ1-6
D gene: .
CDR3 protein: CASSLDPRSNSPLHF
CDR3 DNA: TGTGCCAGCAGCTTAGATCCGAGGAGTAATTCACCCCTCCACTTT

V gene: TRBV29-1
clone size: .
J gene: TRBJ2-7
D gene: .
CDR3 protein: CSVAYHYEQYF
CDR3 DNA: TGCAGCGTTGCCTATCACTACGAGCAGTACTTC

V gene: TRBV2
clone size: .
J gene: TRBJ2-3
D gene: TRBD2
CDR3 protein: CASSLGLGADTQYF
CDR3 DNA: TGTGCCAGCAGTCTGGGACTAGGGGCAGATACGCAGTATTTT

V gene: TRBV19
clone size: .
J gene: TRBJ1-5
D gene: .
CDR3 protein: CASSTSVSTQAQHF
CDR3 DNA: TGTGCCAGTAGTACTTCTGTCAGCACCCAGGCCCAGCATTTT

V gene: TRBV7-9
clone size: .
J gene: TRBJ1-1
D gene: .
CDR3 protein: CASSPGQNTEAFF
CDR3 DNA: TGTGCCAGCAGCCCGGGACAGAACACTGAAGCTTTCTTT

V gene: TRBV18
clone size: .
J gene: TRBJ2-7
D gene: TRBD1
CDR3 protein: CASSPDHRGYEQYF
CDR3 DNA: TGTGCCAGCTCACCAGACCACAGGGGCTACGAGCAGTACTTC